This T cell receptor beta chain was recorded in a study of T cells after yellow fever vaccination. TCRdb passed the 5' RACE reads through MiXCR, listing each CDR3 protein once. The table lists approximately 160,000 distinct CDR3 sequences, about a tenth of them singletons. The CDR3 has 15 amino acids. CDR1 SEHNR and CDR2 FQNEAQ come from the germline V gene (reference sequence). The V end was cut by 0 bases, the J end by 2 bases, with 10 bases between. J is TRBJ2-5 and V is TRBV7-9; possible D gene TRBD1, 6 bases. This clonotype was sampled from a man aged 18 to 30 who received the YFV17D yellow fever vaccine. The sequencing here drew on CD8+ T cells sorted from PBMCs, taken 45 days after the yellow fever booster vaccination. CDR3 loop: CASSLADSAQETQYF. The CDR3 DNA is TGTGCCAGCAGCTTAGCGGACAGTGCGCAAGAGACCCAGTACTTC. Full variable domain (missing parts from reference TRBV7-9 and TRBJ2-5): DTGVSQNPRHKITKRGQNVTFRCDPISEHNRLYWYRQTLGQGPEFLTYFQNEAQLEKSRLLSDRFSAERPKGSFSTLEIQRTEQGDSAMYLCASSLADSAQETQYFGPGTRLLVL.